This T cell receptor (beta chain) stems from a study of blood T cell repertoires in COVID-19. The protocol was immunoSEQ multiplex PCR, while the TCRdb copy is restricted to in-frame clones and leaves out a portion. This sample has over 85,000 clones; approximately 87% occur once, and the top ten carry 15%. V was shortened by 0 bases and J by 0 bases, with 22 bases between the two germline ends. This CDR3 comprises 21 residues. CDR1 SGHRS and CDR2 YFSETQ come from the germline V gene. The V call is TRBV5-1, the J call TRBJ1-6; TRBD1 might be the D (6 bases). This TCR came from a human donor in a cohort sampled during active COVID-19. Material for sequencing was peripheral blood. The CDR3 nucleotides are TGCGCCAGCAGCTTGGGCCCAAGGATTTGGGGGGGCGACTCCTATAATTCACCCCTCCACTTT. Translation gives CASSLGPRIWGGDSYNSPLHF.